The 12 T cell receptor beta chains below all came from one sample that was sequenced in a study of T cell changes during pregnancy in multiple sclerosis. The assay was immunoSEQ multiplex PCR, and TCRdb's table has in-frame clones only and misses some. The data contain around 48,000 clones, 88% of them singletons. Sequenced material: CD4+ T cells from peripheral blood mononuclear cells, taken in the second trimester of pregnancy. The receptors originated from a female donor with multiple sclerosis, enrolled in a pregnancy study.

This sequence joins TRBV7-9 and TRBJ2-1; 10 bases match TRBD2. Germline V gene sequence: CDR1 SEHNR, CDR2 FQNEAQ (reference sequence). This CDR3 comprises 17 residues. V shed 5 bases and J 0 bases; nucleotides not matched to a gene: 7. The CDR3 nucleotides read TGTGCCAGCAGCCCACCGGGACTAGCGAGCTCCTACAATGAGCAGTTCTTC. As protein: CASSPPGLASSYNEQFF. Based on the CDR3 plus reference TRBV7-9 and TRBJ2-1, the full variable domain is DTGVSQNPRHKITKRGQNVTFRCDPISEHNRLYWYRQTLGQGPEFLTYFQNEAQLEKSRLLSDRFSAERPKGSFSTLEIQRTEQGDSAMYLCASSPPGLASSYNEQFFGPGTRLTVL.

This clone was seen a few times. The chain carries TRBV7-2 and TRBJ1-1; a possible D gene is TRBD1 (6 bases). Germline V gene sequence: CDR1 SGHTA, CDR2 FQGNSA. This CDR3 is 14 amino acids long. Trimming shortened V by 3 bases and J by 5 bases, and 13 bases separated the two germline ends. The CDR3 spells CASSFGQSKTEAFF. In DNA, the CDR3 is TGTGCCAGCAGCTTCGGACAGTCGAAGACTGAAGCTTTCTTT.

The rearrangement joins TRBV30 to TRBJ2-4; 8 nucleotides line up with TRBD1. CDR1 and CDR2 (germline): GTSNPN, SVGIG (reference sequence). V shed 8 bases, J shed 0 bases, and the junction held 9 bases outside the gene matches. This CDR3 contains 15 residues. The CDR3 spells CATGTGDLAKNIQYF. CDR3 bases: TGTGCCACCGGGACAGGTGACTTAGCCAAAAACATTCAGTACTTC.

The chain recombines TRBV7-2 with TRBJ2-5, with a possible D match to TRBD1 (5 bases). Trimming shortened V by 3 bases and J by 2 bases, and 10 bases separated the two germline ends. The CDR3 totals 14 residues. From germline, CDR1 is SGHTA and CDR2 FQGNSA. As DNA, the CDR3 is TGTGCCAGCAGCTTGGTAGGGGCACAAGAGACCCAGTACTTC. Protein sequence: CASSLVGAQETQYF. Full variable domain (outside the CDR3, taken from reference TRBV7-2 and TRBJ2-5): GAGVSQSPSNKVTEKGKDVELRCDPISGHTALYWYRQSLGQGLEFLIYFQGNSAPDKSGLPSDRFSAERTGGSVSTLTIQRTQQEDSAVYLCASSLVGAQETQYFGPGTRLLVL.

As for this clone: A read error may account for a junction end that differs from germline. The CDR3 bases are TGCGCCAGCAGTGAGAACAGCAAAGATACGCAGTATTTT. Amino acid sequence: CASSENSKDTQYF. The J gene is TRBJ2-3, the V gene TRBV10-1, with D unclear. The germline CDR1 and CDR2 sequences are WNHNN and SYGVQD (reference sequence). CDR3 length: 13 residues.

The rearrangement uses TRBV5-8 and TRBJ2-1, with a weak D call TRBD1 (5 bases). Germline CDR1 and CDR2: SGHTS and YDEGEE. CDR3 length: 14 amino acids. Trimming left V 5 bases short and J 4 bases short, with 13 bases between. CDR3 region: CASSPRGRYNEQFF. CDR3 DNA: TGTGCCAGCAGTCCTAGGGGAAGGTACAATGAGCAGTTCTTC. The whole variable domain, filled in from reference TRBV5-8 and TRBJ2-1, reads EAGVTQSPTHLIKTRGQQATLRCSPISGHTSVYWYQQALGLGLQFLLWYDEGEERNRGNFPPRFSGRQFPNYSSELNVNALELEDSALYLCASSPRGRYNEQFFGPGTRLTVL.

This chain links TRBV7-3 with TRBJ2-6; TRBD1 matches at 8 bases. V lost 8 bases to trimming and J lost 1 base; unmatched junction nucleotides: 4. Germline-derived CDR1 and CDR2 are SGHTA and FQGTGA. The CDR3 extends over 15 amino acids. The CDR3 bases are TGTGCCAGCGAACGGACAGGGTCTGGGGCCAACGTCCTGACTTTC. It translates to CASERTGSGANVLTF.

As to this clone: One end of the junction does not line up with germline, which may come from a read error. The chain is built from TRBV7-7 and TRBJ2-1; the match to TRBD2 covers 11 bases. The CDR3 covers 15 residues. Looked up from germline, CDR1 is SSHAT and CDR2 is FNYEAQ (reference sequence). This CDR3 is CASSAGTSGNYEQFF. DNA of the CDR3: TGTGCTAGCAGCGCGGGGACTAGCGGAAATTATGAGCAGTTCTTC.

The rearrangement links TRBV30 to TRBJ1-5, with unresolved D. Germline V gives CDR1 GTSNPN, CDR2 SVGIG (reference sequence). This CDR3 comprises 14 residues. V was pared by 0 bases and J by 3 bases, with 9 bases between. The CDR3 region is CAWSVGESNQPQHF. CDR3 coding DNA: TGTGCCTGGAGTGTGGGAGAGTCCAATCAGCCCCAGCATTTT.

This chain connects TRBV4-1 to TRBJ2-1; TRBD2 is a possible D gene (5 bases). Trimming left V 1 base short and J 8 bases short, with 30 bases between. CDR3 size: 20 residues. Germline CDR1 reads MGHRA; CDR2 reads YSYEKL. The CDR3, as DNA: TGCGCCAGCAGCCAAGTCGGATCAAGAGCAAGCGGACCTACAAGCTATGAGCAGTTCTTC. This gives the protein CASSQVGSRASGPTSYEQFF.

This clone was recorded once. This sequence joins TRBV5-4 and TRBJ2-7; 8 positions agree with TRBD1. V gave up 4 bases and J gave up 0 bases; unmatched junction bases: 3. Germline CDR1 is SGHNT and CDR2 is YYREEE (reference sequence). The CDR3 is 14 residues long. CDR3 in DNA: TGTGCCAGCAGCCGGGACAGGAGCTCCTACGAGCAGTACTTC. As protein: CASSRDRSSYEQYF.

The rearrangement uses TRBV19 and TRBJ2-5; TRBD2 is a possible D gene (6 bases). V was trimmed by 1 base and J by 2 bases, leaving 8 bases between them. In germline, CDR1 is LNHDA, CDR2 SQIVND (reference sequence). The CDR3 covers 14 residues. The CDR3, as DNA: TGTGCCAGTAGTATAGGCAGCGGGCAAGAGACCCAGTACTTC. It specifies CASSIGSGQETQYF.